This T cell receptor (beta chain) comes out of a study of shared clonotypes between healthy human individuals. The study, taken as a whole, reports: Clonotype sharing across a handful of donors was observed for 4% to 5.5% of naive CD4 clonotypes. Despite large depth, sorted-subset datasets appeared incompletely sequenced.

Points on this clone: The antigen is not known. This may arise from a read error, as a much more abundant clone is one base away. This sample includes further DNA sequences coding for the same CDR3.

V lost 0 bases to trimming and J lost 5 bases, with 4 bases between them. The CDR3 totals 11 residues. CDR1 and CDR2 (germline): GTSNPN, SVGIG (reference sequence). This table comes from immunoSEQ multiplex PCR, and its TCRdb copy is limited to in-frame clones, with some not included. The repertoire consists of roughly 2.6 million clones, with around nine tenths occurring once and the leading ten covering more than 0.12%. The sequenced sample consisted of naive CD4+ T cells sorted from blood. The sample's subset: CD45RA+ positively selected. This receptor was identified in a man younger than 35 in good health. This sequence joins TRBV30 and TRBJ2-5, with D hard to call. In DNA, the CDR3 is TGTGCCTGGAGTGTAGAGGAGACCCAGTACTTC. It codes for CAWSVEETQYF.